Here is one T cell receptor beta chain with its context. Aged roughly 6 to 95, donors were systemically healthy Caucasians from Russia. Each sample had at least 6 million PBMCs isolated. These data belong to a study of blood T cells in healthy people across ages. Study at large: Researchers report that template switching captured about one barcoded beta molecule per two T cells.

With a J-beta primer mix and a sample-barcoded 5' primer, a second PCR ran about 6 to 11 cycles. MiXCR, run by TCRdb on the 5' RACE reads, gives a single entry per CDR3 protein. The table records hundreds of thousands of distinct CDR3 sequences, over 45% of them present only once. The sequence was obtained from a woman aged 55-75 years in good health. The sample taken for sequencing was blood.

CDR3 DNA: TGTGCCACCAGCATCATTCCCTACAATGAGCAGTTCTTC. Amino acid sequence: CATSIIPYNEQFF. The chain links TRBV15 to TRBJ2-1; D uncertain. With 4 bases removed from V and 2 bases from J, the gap between germline ends came to 6 bases. The length of the CDR3 is 13 residues. Germline loops: CDR1 LNHNV, CDR2 YYDKDF (reference sequence). The full variable domain, rest sourced from reference TRBV15 and TRBJ2-1, is DAMVIQNPRYQVTQFGKPVTLSCSQTLNHNVMYWYQQKSSQAPKLLFHYYDKDFNNEADTPDNFQSRRPNTSFCFLDIRSPGLGDTAMYLCATSIIPYNEQFFGPGTRLTVL.